Below are 3 T cell receptor beta chains sequenced from a single sample in a study of shared clonotypes between healthy human individuals. Here immunoSEQ multiplex PCR was the method, and the copy in TCRdb shows in-frame clones only, minus some. The sample records more than 2 million clones, over 85% being singletons. Naive-designated CD8 cells lacked CD45RO, were positively enriched for CCR7, and omitted terminally differentiated effector memory CD45RA+ cells. Material for sequencing was naive CD8+ T cells sorted from blood. These receptors originate from a man between 18 and 35 years old in good health.

J is TRBJ2-4 and V is TRBV5-6; D call uncertain. The germline V gene encodes CDR1 SGHDT and CDR2 YYEEEE. With 1 base removed from V and 2 bases from J, the gap between germline ends came to 10 bases. The CDR3 is 15 amino acids. The CDR3 nucleotides are TGTGCCAGCAGCTTGCTGGCGGACCCCAAAAACATTCAGTACTTC. Amino acid sequence: CASSLLADPKNIQYF.

This clone was detected only once. The chain has TRBV5-1 and TRBJ2-5; unclear D gene. In germline, CDR1 is SGHRS, CDR2 YFSETQ. The CDR3 is 17 residues long. V was cut by 0 bases and J by 5 bases, with 20 bases left in between. CDR3 in amino acids: CASSLGDGPPSRETQYF. DNA for the CDR3: TGCGCCAGCAGCTTGGGAGACGGGCCCCCCAGTAGGGAGACCCAGTACTTC.

The rearrangement links TRBV7-9 to TRBJ2-7; D gene ambiguous. V dropped 2 bases and J dropped 4 bases, with 12 bases sitting between them. Germline V gene sequence: CDR1 SEHNR, CDR2 FQNEAQ (reference sequence). This CDR3 has 14 residues. DNA of the CDR3: TGTGCCAGCAGCTTACCTGCAGGTTCGTACGAGCAGTACTTC. It translates to CASSLPAGSYEQYF.